This paragraph covers one T cell receptor (beta chain) sequence. Germline values: CDR1 SGHTA, CDR2 FQGNSA. CDR3 size: 14 residues. A second PCR, run for 7 to 11 cycles, used a sample-barcoded 5' primer plus a J-beta primer mix. TCRdb fed the 5' RACE reads into MiXCR, producing one record per CDR3 protein. This sample carries about 780,000 distinct CDR3 sequences, 25% to 30% of them seen once, and the ten largest clones take about 3%. This record belongs to a study of blood T cells in healthy people across ages. The sample was also linked to a second study, of T cells of mothers and their children.

The TCR sequence derives from a boy younger than 18 in good health. Sequenced: blood. V usage is TRBV7-2 and J usage is TRBJ2-5; a possible D gene is TRBD1 (5 bases). The last part of the DNA fits TRBJ2-1 better; the J call may be wrong. CDR3 sequence (DNA): TGTGCCAGCAGCTTAAGCCCAGGGAAAAATGAGCAGTTCTTC. Residues: CASSLSPGKNEQFF.